The sequence of this T cell receptor (beta chain) was determined in a study of cytomegalovirus exposure and HLA in healthy donors. General study results and limits: Clonal expansion was found to be greater in HLA-associated TCR beta chains than in equally common others in a later analysis.

Use of 60 Vbeta and 13 Jbeta primers characterized the PCR. The protocol was immunoSEQ multiplex PCR, while the TCRdb copy is restricted to in-frame clones and leaves out a portion. The sample includes approximately 210,000 clones, more than 75% of them seen just once. Germline assignment: CDR1 MRHNA and CDR2 SNTAGT. This CDR3 is 18 amino acids long. As concerns this clone: Its specificity is not known. One junction end disagrees with the germline gene, perhaps due to a read error.

The sequencing input was PBMCs. This rearrangement joins TRBV6-4 to TRBJ1-2, with TRBD1 matching 9 bases. The clonotype originates from a woman aged 50 to 60 in good health and CMV-seronegative. Written as DNA, the CDR3 is TGTGCCAGCAGGGACTATACAGGGGGCGCAGGGGCTAACTATGGCTACACCTTC. Amino acids: CASRDYTGGAGANYGYTF.